The source of this T cell receptor beta chain is a study of blood T cells in healthy people across ages (dated by TCRdb to 2013 to 2016). Concerning the study at large: In model experiments, roughly one uniquely barcoded TCR beta cDNA molecule per two T cells was captured by template switching. The study analyzed two additional independent replicas of 1 million unique cDNA reads from the same blood draw for two donors, one aged 18 to 30 and one aged 80 or older. To avoid experimental bias, donors of different ages were spread randomly across the sequencing lanes. Age-related changes in TCR beta repertoire diversity were measured in the study by deep sequencing normalized with unique cDNA molecular identifiers. The donors were split into four age groups: young (average about 16 years), middle-aged (about 40), aged (more than 60) and long-lived (under 85). What the research found in general, with its limitations: Donor CMV infection status was unknown, potentially confounding age-related changes in expanded clonotypes. Bulk unsorted PBMC profiling prevented conclusive comparison of naive and antigen-experienced compartments. Estimates of total diversity based on one million sequenced T cells were regarded as lower bounds and as underestimates. Observed TCR beta diversity correlated strongly with the percentage of naive T cells measured by flow cytometry. The long-lived group showed more naive CD4+ T cells, fewer expanded clones and increased TCR diversity than the aged group, suggesting age selection. Observed TCR beta diversity per million T cells fell roughly linearly with age, and a significant reduction was already apparent by age roughly 40.

The method was 5' RACE. Instrument on record: Illumina HiSeq 2500. A second roughly 6 to 12 cycle PCR used a sample-barcoded 5' primer and a J-beta primer mix. A template-switch 5' adaptor carrying 12 random nucleotides introduced a unique molecular identifier onto each TCR beta cDNA molecule. Each sample yielded at least 2.5 million CDR3-containing paired-end reads. First-strand cDNA synthesis was performed from all RNA using the Mint cDNA synthesis kit, with priming by a TRBC-specific oligonucleotide. After uracil-DNA glycosylase treatment, a first 18-cycle PCR used universal primers M1SS and BC2_uni_R on all cDNA. As for how the authors treated the data: Each sample was normalized by randomly selecting 1 million high-quality reads, each carrying a distinct molecular identifier. Instead of being binned into consensus sequences, reads with shared molecular identifiers were discarded. CDR3 identification, clonotype clustering and error correction used MiTCR with a Q25 quality threshold and the strictest error-elimination algorithm. A nonparametric unseen species model with Euler transformation was used to estimate lower-bound total TCR beta diversity. TCRdb passed the public sequencing reads through fastp at Q25 and MiXCR, retaining productive beta sequences. Each CDR3 protein appears once, grouped with its most common genes and DNA. TCRdb, not the original authors, processed these V and J calls. The sample includes hundreds of thousands of distinct CDR3 sequences, with approximately 30% observed a single time. The leading ten clones occupy about 15% of the sample.

The approximately 40 donors, aged about 6 to 100 years, were systemically healthy Caucasian individuals from Russia. Ten milliliters of peripheral blood were drawn from each donor into EDTA-treated Vacutainer tubes. Ficoll-Paque density-gradient centrifugation was used to isolate PBMCs, with at least 6 million obtained per sample. Trizol reagent was used to extract total RNA from PBMCs, with at least 6 micrograms per sample. The percentages of naive CD45RAhigh/CD27high T cells were determined by flow cytometry on a PBMC aliquot from every donor. This clonotype occurred a few times. Its antigen is currently not known. Per-nucleotide qualities are absent, and no much larger clonotype sits a single base away. The CDR3 measures 16 amino acids from cysteine to phenylalanine. The kept DNA is CDR3 alone, 48 bases in frame from the first base. Relative to germline, V is 4 bases shorter and J is 0 bases shorter, with 10 bases between their ends. The germline V gene gives CDR1 as ENHRY and CDR2 as SYGVKD.

The chain is made from TRBV10-3 and TRBJ2-6; a tentative D call is TRBD1 (5 bases match). The clonotype originates from a woman of 80 years or more in good health. Sequencing was carried out using blood. At the DNA level, the sequence is TGTGCCATCAGTGGGACATCGAGCTCTGGGGCCAACGTCCTGACTTTC. Its protein product is CAISGTSSSGANVLTF.